This T cell receptor beta chain was observed in a study of T-cell memory formation after mild COVID-19. Whole-study context: Largely, TCR clusters stayed within a single donor.

Trimming took 1 base from V and 5 from J, leaving 2 bases between them. The CDR3 is 11 amino acids. CDR1 is MGHDK and CDR2 is SYGVNS in the germline V gene. This clonotype was counted between two and nine times. UMIs and sample barcodes were carried by the TCR alpha and TCR beta cDNA libraries that 5'RACE produced using constant-segment primers. TCRdb reprocessed the 5' RACE reads with MiXCR, giving one entry per CDR3 protein. The repertoire holds more than 250,000 distinct CDR3 sequences, with more than 15% as singletons. This chain uses TRBV25-1 with TRBJ1-2; no definite D call. The specimen was PBMCs or a T cell subset sorted from them (not recorded which). The receptor comes from a man between 18 and 35 years old who had mild COVID-19 (a few samples of this study predate the infection). Cell type and time point are not known. The CDR3 DNA is TGTGCCAGCAGTGAATTATATGGCTACACCTTC. This encodes CASSELYGYTF.